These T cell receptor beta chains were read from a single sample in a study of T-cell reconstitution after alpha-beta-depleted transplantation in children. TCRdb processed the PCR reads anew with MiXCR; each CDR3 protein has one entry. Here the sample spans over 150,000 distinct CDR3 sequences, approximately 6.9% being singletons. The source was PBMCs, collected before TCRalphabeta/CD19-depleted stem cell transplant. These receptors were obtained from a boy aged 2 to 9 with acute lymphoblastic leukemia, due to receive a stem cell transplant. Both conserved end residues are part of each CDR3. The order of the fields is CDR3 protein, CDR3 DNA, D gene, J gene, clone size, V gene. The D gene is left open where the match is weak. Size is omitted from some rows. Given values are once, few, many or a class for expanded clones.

CDR3 protein: CASSYGQGIQETQYF
CDR3 DNA: TGTGCCAGCAGCTACGGACAGGGGATACAAGAGACCCAGTACTTC
D gene: TRBD1
J gene: TRBJ2-5
clone size: many
V gene: TRBV12-3/TRBV12-4

CDR3 protein: CASSLGLVAEAFF
CDR3 DNA: TGTGCCAGCAGCTTAGGACTGGTCGCTGAAGCTTTCTTT
D gene: NA
J gene: TRBJ1-1
clone size: many
V gene: TRBV7-9

CDR3 protein: CASSSAGGGLASNEQFF
CDR3 DNA: TGTGCCAGCAGTTCCGCCGGAGGGGGACTAGCTTCCAATGAGCAGTTCTTC
D gene: TRBD2
J gene: TRBJ2-1
clone size: NA
V gene: TRBV12-3/TRBV12-4

CDR3 protein: CASSFLGLAGNNEQFF
CDR3 DNA: TGTGCCAGCAGTTTCCTCGGGCTAGCGGGGAACAATGAGCAGTTCTTC
D gene: TRBD2
J gene: TRBJ2-1
clone size: many
V gene: TRBV12-3/TRBV12-4

CDR3 protein: CASGLAGEETQYF
CDR3 DNA: TGTGCCAGCGGACTAGCAGGGGAAGAGACCCAGTACTTC
D gene: TRBD2
J gene: TRBJ2-5
clone size: few
V gene: TRBV25-1

CDR3 protein: CASSQMTGDDEQFF
CDR3 DNA: TGCGCCAGCAGCCAAATGACAGGGGACGATGAGCAGTTCTTC
D gene: TRBD1
J gene: TRBJ2-1
clone size: many
V gene: TRBV4-3

CDR3 protein: CASSFDRDGNEQFF
CDR3 DNA: TGTGCCAGCAGCTTCGACAGGGATGGCAATGAGCAGTTCTTC
D gene: TRBD1
J gene: TRBJ2-1
clone size: many
V gene: TRBV7-9

CDR3 protein: CASSLVASETQYF
CDR3 DNA: TGTGCCAGCAGCTTAGTTGCTTCTGAGACCCAGTACTTC
D gene: NA
J gene: TRBJ2-5
clone size: NA
V gene: TRBV7-6

CDR3 protein: CASSIALGQVYEQYF
CDR3 DNA: TGTGCCAGCAGCATAGCCCTGGGACAGGTCTACGAGCAGTACTTC
D gene: TRBD1
J gene: TRBJ2-7
clone size: NA
V gene: TRBV5-5

CDR3 protein: CASSQNSNGDYNEQFF
CDR3 DNA: TGCGCCAGCAGCCAAAATAGCAATGGGGACTACAATGAGCAGTTCTTC
D gene: NA
J gene: TRBJ2-1
clone size: many
V gene: TRBV4-3

CDR3 protein: CASTTWTGRNTEAFF
CDR3 DNA: TGTGCCAGCACGACATGGACAGGAAGGAACACTGAAGCTTTCTTT
D gene: TRBD1
J gene: TRBJ1-1
clone size: many
V gene: TRBV2

CDR3 protein: CASSGYSYAYEQYF
CDR3 DNA: TGTGCCAGCAGTGGCTACAGCTATGCCTACGAGCAGTACTTC
D gene: NA
J gene: TRBJ2-7
clone size: many
V gene: TRBV28

CDR3 protein: CASSLRQITGTSSYEQYF
CDR3 DNA: TGCGCCAGCAGCTTGCGCCAAATTACAGGGACCTCCTCCTACGAGCAGTACTTC
D gene: NA
J gene: TRBJ2-7
clone size: NA
V gene: TRBV5-1

CDR3 protein: CASSYYQGEGGGEQYF
CDR3 DNA: TGTGCCAGCAGTTACTATCAGGGGGAGGGTGGAGGCGAGCAGTACTTC
D gene: NA
J gene: TRBJ2-7
clone size: many
V gene: TRBV6-5

CDR3 protein: CASNRGQLGYTF
CDR3 DNA: TGTGCCAGCAACAGGGGACAGTTAGGCTACACCTTC
D gene: TRBD1
J gene: TRBJ1-2
clone size: many
V gene: TRBV12-3/TRBV12-4

CDR3 protein: CSARDAGTGVQETQYF
CDR3 DNA: TGCAGTGCTAGAGATGCTGGGACAGGGGTACAAGAGACCCAGTACTTC
D gene: TRBD1
J gene: TRBJ2-5
clone size: many
V gene: TRBV20-1

CDR3 protein: CSARVKILDYTF
CDR3 DNA: TGCAGTGCTAGAGTGAAGATCCTTGACTACACCTTC
D gene: NA
J gene: TRBJ1-2
clone size: many
V gene: TRBV20-1

CDR3 protein: CASSVNRGTEQYF
CDR3 DNA: TGTGCCAGCAGCGTCAACAGGGGAACCGAGCAGTACTTC
D gene: TRBD1
J gene: TRBJ2-7
clone size: NA
V gene: TRBV9

CDR3 protein: CSARDSGYEQYF
CDR3 DNA: TGCAGTGCTAGAGATTCAGGCTACGAGCAGTACTTC
D gene: NA
J gene: TRBJ2-7
clone size: many
V gene: TRBV20-1

CDR3 protein: CASSVSLAGDNEQFF
CDR3 DNA: TGTGCCAGCAGCGTCAGCCTAGCGGGGGATAATGAGCAGTTCTTC
D gene: TRBD2
J gene: TRBJ2-1
clone size: many
V gene: TRBV9

CDR3 protein: CASSPRDRGSHEQYF
CDR3 DNA: TGTGCCAGCAGTCCTCGGGACCGGGGGTCCCACGAGCAGTACTTC
D gene: NA
J gene: TRBJ2-7
clone size: NA
V gene: TRBV27

CDR3 protein: CASSLGRVDEQYF
CDR3 DNA: TGTGCCAGCAGCTTGGGCAGGGTTGACGAGCAGTACTTC
D gene: NA
J gene: TRBJ2-7
clone size: many
V gene: TRBV7-2

CDR3 protein: CSARPASGSADTQYF
CDR3 DNA: TGCAGTGCTAGACCCGCTAGCGGGAGTGCCGATACGCAGTATTTT
D gene: TRBD2
J gene: TRBJ2-3
clone size: NA
V gene: TRBV20-1

CDR3 protein: CASGIYGQGLGKNIQYF
CDR3 DNA: TGTGCCAGCGGAATATATGGACAGGGACTGGGCAAAAACATTCAGTACTTC
D gene: TRBD1
J gene: TRBJ2-4
clone size: few
V gene: TRBV5-4

CDR3 protein: CASSRGVQPQHF
CDR3 DNA: TGTGCCAGCAGTCGGGGGGTTCAGCCCCAGCATTTT
D gene: NA
J gene: TRBJ1-5
clone size: few
V gene: TRBV6-2/TRBV6-3

CDR3 protein: CASSTGTGSSGANVLTF
CDR3 DNA: TGTGCCAGCAGCACCGGGACAGGGAGCTCTGGGGCCAACGTCCTGACTTTC
D gene: TRBD1
J gene: TRBJ2-6
clone size: few
V gene: TRBV28

CDR3 protein: CASTNRTSYTDTQYF
CDR3 DNA: TGTGCCAGCACCAATAGGACAAGTTACACAGATACGCAGTATTTT
D gene: NA
J gene: TRBJ2-3
clone size: many
V gene: TRBV12-3/TRBV12-4

CDR3 protein: CASSPMSGNQPQHF
CDR3 DNA: TGTGCCAGCAGCCCAATGTCAGGGAATCAGCCCCAGCATTTT
D gene: NA
J gene: TRBJ1-5
clone size: few
V gene: TRBV3-1

CDR3 protein: CAWSWGGNIQYF
CDR3 DNA: TGTGCCTGGAGTTGGGGGGGGAACATTCAGTACTTC
D gene: TRBD2
J gene: TRBJ2-4
clone size: NA
V gene: TRBV30

CDR3 protein: CSARPRNEQFF
CDR3 DNA: TGCAGTGCTAGACCCCGCAATGAGCAGTTCTTC
D gene: NA
J gene: TRBJ2-1
clone size: many
V gene: TRBV20-1

CDR3 protein: CASRPILRTVPNSGANVLTF
CDR3 DNA: TGTGCCAGCAGACCAATCTTAAGGACAGTCCCAAACTCTGGGGCCAACGTCCTGACTTTC
D gene: NA
J gene: TRBJ2-6
clone size: many
V gene: TRBV6-2/TRBV6-3